Shown below are 20 T cell receptor beta chains from a single sample sequenced in a study of memory CD4+ T cells and cytomegalovirus serostatus (dated by TCRdb to about 2019). Single viable CD3+CD4+CD8-CD45RO+ cells were sorted as memory CD4+ T cells on a FACSAria II. The library was made by the immunoSEQ multiplex PCR assay. TCRdb carries this immuneACCESS record with in-frame sequences only. Its versions omit some clonotypes, under half of them owing to an unresolved V gene in the studies checked, with the rest unexplained. The sample has around 45,000 clones on record, over 60% of them singletons. Of the sample, about 1.9% falls within the top ten clones. Specimen: memory CD4+ T cells from blood. The receptors were sampled from an adult in good health and CMV-seronegative.

V is TRBV4-1 and J is TRBJ2-6; D gene unclear. This CDR3 region has 15 residues. Trimming left V 2 bases short and J 6 bases short, with 11 bases between. Germline-derived CDR1 and CDR2 are MGHRA and YSYEKL. The CDR3 nucleotides are TGCGCCAGCAGCCAAATAAACAGTGTGGCCAACGTCCTGACTTTC. This gives the protein CASSQINSVANVLTF.

The chain is built from TRBV6-6 and TRBJ2-3; no definite D call. V was clipped by 4 bases and J by 0 bases, with 14 bases between them. Per the germline V gene, CDR1 is MNHNY and CDR2 is SVGAGI (reference sequence). The CDR3 sequence is 16 residues long. The CDR3 bases are TGTGCCAGCAGTTCCCGTGGGTTCACTAGCACAGATACGCAGTATTTT. The encoded protein is CASSSRGFTSTDTQYF.

The rearrangement links TRBV25-1 to TRBJ2-2; possibly TRBD2 for D (6 bases). CDR1 is MGHDK, CDR2 SYGVNS, per germline. This CDR3 comprises 15 residues. V shed 6 bases and J shed 6 bases, with 17 bases lying between them. CDR3 nucleotides: TGTGCCAGCAGCGGGCGACTCCCGGGGGCCGGGGAGCTGTTTTTT. Translating it yields CASSGRLPGAGELFF. The entire variable domain, with the rest obtained from reference TRBV25-1 and TRBJ2-2, is as follows: EADIYQTPRYLVIGTGKKITLECSQTMGHDKMYWYQQDPGMELHLIHYSYGVNSTEKGDLSSESTVSRIRTEHFPLTLESARPSHTSQYLCASSGRLPGAGELFFGEGSRLTVL.

The chain carries TRBV10-3 and TRBJ2-1; D gene unclear. Trimming stripped 2 bases from V and 4 bases from J, with 6 bases between. This CDR3 contains 13 residues. Looked up from germline, CDR1 is ENHRY and CDR2 is SYGVKD. The CDR3 here is CAISEGRYNEQFF. Here the CDR3 DNA reads TGTGCCATCAGTGAGGGGCGGTACAATGAGCAGTTCTTC.

In this sample, this clone turned up once. This rearrangement joins TRBV18 to TRBJ1-2; TRBD1 is a possible D gene (6 bases). The V gene's germline CDR1 is KGHSH and CDR2 LQKENI. Trimming removed 3 bases at V and 7 bases at J, with 12 bases between. The CDR3 has 13 residues. The CDR3 sequence: CASSPKRGIGYTF. The CDR3, as DNA: TGTGCCAGCTCACCTAAAAGGGGGATTGGCTACACCTTC.

The gene calls are TRBV6-5 and TRBJ1-1; the match to TRBD1 covers 9 bases. The junction had 7 bases not matched to a gene; V was cut back by 7 bases and J by 4 bases. This CDR3 comprises 14 residues. The germline V gene encodes CDR1 MNHEY and CDR2 SVGAGI. The CDR3 sequence is CASKNRGLTTEAFF. The CDR3 DNA reads as TGTGCCAGCAAAAACAGGGGGCTTACCACTGAAGCTTTCTTT.

The chain recombines TRBV12-5 with TRBJ2-3; 8 bases map to TRBD2. Germline V CDR1 and CDR2: LGHNT, FRNRAP. V dropped 5 bases and J dropped 0; count of bases not matched to a gene: 13. This CDR3 is built from 18 residues. The CDR3 is CASGPGLTSGRSTDTQYF. CDR3 DNA: TGTGCTAGTGGTCCCGGGCTAACTAGCGGCAGAAGCACAGATACGCAGTATTTT.

The chain uses TRBV5-1 and TRBJ1-1; no clear D. Trimming removed 5 bases from V and 1 base from J, with 9 bases in between. The CDR3 spans 13 residues. Germline CDR1 and CDR2: SGHRS and YFSETQ. The CDR3 spells CASRVSENTEAFF. CDR3 bases: TGCGCCAGCAGGGTCTCGGAGAACACTGAAGCTTTCTTT.

The chain uses TRBV2 and TRBJ2-4; D not certain. V shed 6 bases and J shed 0 bases, with 3 bases lying between them. This CDR3 is 12 amino acids long. Germline V lookup: CDR1 SNHLY, CDR2 FYNNEI. The CDR3 here is CASRLAKNIQYF. CDR3 coding DNA: TGTGCCAGCAGACTAGCCAAAAACATTCAGTACTTC.

In its sample, this clone was seen once. The CDR3 nucleotides are TGTGCCAGCAGCACAGACAGGGGATCCCAAGAGACCCAGTACTTC. This gives the protein CASSTDRGSQETQYF. This chain links TRBV7-9 with TRBJ2-5; 8 bases agree with TRBD1. The CDR3 is 15 residues long. Per germline, CDR1 SEHNR and CDR2 FQNEAQ (reference sequence). V shed 5 bases, J shed 1 base, and the junction held 6 bases outside the gene matches.

This sequence joins TRBV5-4 and TRBJ2-2, with D maybe TRBD1 (6 bases). Germline V lookup: CDR1 SGHNT, CDR2 YYREEE (reference sequence). Trimming removed 5 bases from V and 7 bases from J, with 18 bases in between. CDR3 length: 15 amino acids. CDR3 sequence (DNA): TGTGCCAGCAGAGACCAGGGGAAGAATATCGGGGAGCTGTTTTTT. Encoded protein: CASRDQGKNIGELFF.

This chain links TRBV11-1 with TRBJ2-1; 7 nucleotides agree with TRBD1. Unmatched junction bases numbered 12, after V lost 4 bases and J lost 6 bases. CDR1 and CDR2 (germline): SGHAT, FQDESV (reference sequence). The CDR3 sequence is 16 residues long. CDR3 residues: CASSSATGWRPNEQFF. Written as DNA, the CDR3 is TGTGCCAGCAGCTCCGCGACAGGGTGGAGGCCCAATGAGCAGTTCTTC. Complete variable domain (other parts from reference TRBV11-1 and TRBJ2-1): EAEVAQSPRYKITEKSQAVAFWCDPISGHATLYWYRQILGQGPELLVQFQDESVVDDSQLPKDRFSAERLKGVDSTLKIQPAELGDSAMYLCASSSATGWRPNEQFFGPGTRLTVL.

This sequence joins TRBV9 and TRBJ2-3; D is perhaps TRBD1 or TRBD2 (5 bases each). Per the germline V gene, CDR1 is SGDLS and CDR2 is YYNGEE. V dropped 3 bases and J dropped 4 bases, with 21 bases sitting between them. This CDR3 region has 17 residues. The CDR3 reads CASSDTGRLQGADTQYF. The CDR3 DNA follows: TGTGCCAGCAGCGACACGGGGCGGCTCCAAGGTGCAGATACGCAGTATTTT. The variable domain in full, completed from reference TRBV9 and TRBJ2-3, reads DSGVTQTPKHLITATGQRVTLRCSPRSGDLSVYWYQQSLDQGLQFLIQYYNGEERAKGNILERFSAQQFPDLHSELNLSSLELGDSALYFCASSDTGRLQGADTQYFGPGTRLTVL.

This chain uses TRBV6-1 with TRBJ1-6; D call uncertain. The CDR3 length is 15 residues. The germline gives CDR1 MNHNS, CDR2 SASEGT. With 6 bases removed from V and 0 bases from J, the gap between germline ends came to 9 bases. The CDR3 nucleotides are TGTGCCAGCAGCCAACAGAGCTCCTATAATTCACCCCTCCACTTT. Its protein product is CASSQQSSYNSPLHF.

This chain connects TRBV5-6 to TRBJ2-4, with TRBD2 matching 7 bases. Germline loops: CDR1 SGHDT, CDR2 YYEEEE. This CDR3 comprises 15 residues. The junction had 3 bases not matched to a gene; V was cut back by 2 bases and J by 1 base. The CDR3 DNA is TGTGCCAGCAGCTTCGGGGGGTCGGCCAAAAACATTCAGTACTTC. It encodes CASSFGGSAKNIQYF. Combining the CDR3 with reference TRBV5-6 and TRBJ2-4 gives the whole variable domain DAGVTQSPTHLIKTRGQQVTLRCSPKSGHDTVSWYQQALGQGPQFIFQYYEEEERQRGNFPDRFSGHQFPNYSSELNVNALLLGDSALYLCASSFGGSAKNIQYFGAGTRLSVL.

This sequence joins TRBV5-6 and TRBJ1-2; perhaps TRBD1 as D (6 bases). The CDR3 spans 15 residues. V lost 5 bases to trimming and J lost 5 bases, with 19 bases between them. Germline CDR1 is SGHDT and CDR2 is YYEEEE. CDR3 nucleotides: TGTGCCAGCAGAAGCGGAGGGGGAGCCCTTTATGGCTACACCTTC. Translation: CASRSGGGALYGYTF.

The chain uses TRBV27 and TRBJ2-2; the D is unclear. V lost 10 bases and J lost 2, with 8 bases in between. The CDR3 is 12 residues long. Germline CDR1 MNHEY, CDR2 SMNVEV (reference sequence). The CDR3 DNA reads TGTGCCACTCGGAGAAACACCGGGGAGCTGTTTTTT. Protein sequence: CATRRNTGELFF.

The chain employs TRBV30 and TRBJ1-4; TRBD1 is a possible D gene (6 bases). V was cut by 2 bases and J by 5 bases, with 15 bases left in between. Germline CDR1 GTSNPN, CDR2 SVGIG (reference sequence). This CDR3 contains 15 residues. The CDR3 region has the DNA TGTGCCTGGAGTAAGCCAGGGGCGGGGAATGAAAAACTGTTTTTT. It encodes CAWSKPGAGNEKLFF.

This chain connects TRBV2 to TRBJ2-1; D might be TRBD1 (6 bases). Trimming pared 7 bases from V and 4 bases from J, leaving 17 bases between. The CDR3 runs to 15 residues. Germline CDR1 SNHLY, CDR2 FYNNEI. The CDR3 is CASKRSDRDYNEQFF. The CDR3 DNA reads TGTGCCAGCAAAAGGTCGGACAGAGATTACAATGAGCAGTTCTTC.

This chain connects TRBV29-1 to TRBJ1-3, with D hard to call. The CDR3 has 13 residues. CDR1 and CDR2 from the germline V gene are SQVTM and ANQGSEA. Trimming took off 4 bases at V and 3 bases at J, with 10 bases between the two ends. The CDR3, as DNA: TGCAGCGTTGCCCTGACAAGTGGAAACACCATATATTTT. This translates into CSVALTSGNTIYF. The full variable domain, with the rest looked up from reference TRBV29-1 and TRBJ1-3, is SAVISQKPSRDICQRGTSLTIQCQVDSQVTMMFWYRQQPGQSLTLIATANQGSEATYESGFVIDKFPISRPNLTFSTLTVSNMSPEDSSIYLCSVALTSGNTIYFGEGSWLTVV.